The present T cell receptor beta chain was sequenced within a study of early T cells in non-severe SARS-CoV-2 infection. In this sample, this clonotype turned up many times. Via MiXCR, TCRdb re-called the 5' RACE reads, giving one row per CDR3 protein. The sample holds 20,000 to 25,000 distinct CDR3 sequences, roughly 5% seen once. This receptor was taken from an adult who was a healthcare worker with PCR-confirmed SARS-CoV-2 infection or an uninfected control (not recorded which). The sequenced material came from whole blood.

The CDR3 nucleotides are TGTGCCAGCAGTCGACTACAGGGGCCCATGAACACTGAAGCTTTCTTT. Its translation is CASSRLQGPMNTEAFF. The chain recombines TRBV28 with TRBJ1-1, with 7 bases fitting TRBD1. The CDR3 is 16 amino acids. Germline V gene data show CDR1 as MDHEN and CDR2 as SYDVKM. J gave up 0 bases and V 5 bases, and 9 bases lay outside the gene matches. Complete variable domain (other parts from reference TRBV28 and TRBJ1-1): DVKVTQSSRYLVKRTGEKVFLECVQDMDHENMFWYRQDPGLGLRLIYFSYDVKMKEKGDIPEGYSVSREKKERFSLILESASTNQTSMYLCASSRLQGPMNTEAFFGQGTRLTVV.